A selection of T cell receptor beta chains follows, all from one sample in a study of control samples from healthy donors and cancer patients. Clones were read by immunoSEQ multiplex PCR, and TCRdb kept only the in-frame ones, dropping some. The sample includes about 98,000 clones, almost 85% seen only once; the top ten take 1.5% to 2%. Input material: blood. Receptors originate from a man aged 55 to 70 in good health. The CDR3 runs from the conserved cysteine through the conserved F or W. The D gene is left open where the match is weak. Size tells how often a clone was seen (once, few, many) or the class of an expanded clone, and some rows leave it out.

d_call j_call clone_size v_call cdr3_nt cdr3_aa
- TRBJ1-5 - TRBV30 TGTGCCTGGAGTAAGGGATGGAATTCGCCCCAGCATTTT CAWSKGWNSPQHF
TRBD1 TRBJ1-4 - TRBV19 TGTGCCAGTAGGACGAGGACAGGGCTTGCAACTAATGAAAAACTGTTTTTT CASRTRTGLATNEKLFF
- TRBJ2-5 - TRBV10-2 TGCGCCAGCAGTGCTGGGTTTCGGGAGACCCAGTACTTC CASSAGFRETQYF
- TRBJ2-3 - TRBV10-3 TGTGCCATGAGGCGGGGCAGGGACACAGATACGCAGTATTTT CAMRRGRDTDTQYF
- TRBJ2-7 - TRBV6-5 TGTGCCAGCAGTCCTGGGGGCACCTCCTACGAGCAGTACTTC CASSPGGTSYEQYF
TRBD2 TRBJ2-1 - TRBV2 TGTGCCAGCAGCTCAGCGGGAGAAGCGGACAATGAGCAGTTCTTC CASSSAGEADNEQFF
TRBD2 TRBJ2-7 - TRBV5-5 TGTGCCAGCAGCTTCACTAGCGGGGGAGAGTCGCAGCAGTACTTC CASSFTSGGESQQYF
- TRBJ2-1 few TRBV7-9 TGTGCCAGCAGCTTCCGGTCCTACAATGAGCAGTTCTTC CASSFRSYNEQFF
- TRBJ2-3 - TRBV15 TGTGCCACCAGCAAGATACAGCGGGCAGATACGCAGTATTTT CATSKIQRADTQYF
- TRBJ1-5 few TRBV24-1 TGTGCCACCAGTGATGGGGGGCTGGGCAATCAGCCCCAGCATTTT CATSDGGLGNQPQHF
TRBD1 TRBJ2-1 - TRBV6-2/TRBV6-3 TGTGCCAGCAGCTCTACAGGGGTCCCAAATGAGCAGTTCTTC CASSSTGVPNEQFF
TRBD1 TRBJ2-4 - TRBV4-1 TGCGCCAGCAGCCAAGTAACAGGGGATGCCAAAAACATTCAGTACTTC CASSQVTGDAKNIQYF
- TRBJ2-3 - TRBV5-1 TGCGCCAGCAGCTTCTCCGAACCTAGCACAGATACGCAGTATTTT CASSFSEPSTDTQYF
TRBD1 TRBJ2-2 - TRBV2 TGTGCCAGCACTGGACAGGGCTTGAACACCGGGGAGCTGTTTTTT CASTGQGLNTGELFF
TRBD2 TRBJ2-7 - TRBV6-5 TGTGCCAGCAGTTCCACGCCGGGAGGGGAATCCTACGAGCAGTACTTC CASSSTPGGESYEQYF
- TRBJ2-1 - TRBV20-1 TGCAGTGCTACCTACAATGAGCAGTTCTTC CSATYNEQFF
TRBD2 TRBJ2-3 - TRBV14 TGTGCCAGCAGCCTAAATAGCGGGTACAGCACAGATACGCAGTATTTT CASSLNSGYSTDTQYF
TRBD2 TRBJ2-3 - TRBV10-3 TGTGCCATCAGTGGATCGACTAGCGGGAGAGCTACAGATACGCAGTATTTT CAISGSTSGRATDTQYF
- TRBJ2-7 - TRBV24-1 TGTGCCACCAGTGGCCTTTACGGAGTTTTGCTCTCCTACGAGCAGTACTTC CATSGLYGVLLSYEQYF
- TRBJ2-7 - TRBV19 TGTGCCAGTAGTAGGATGCCGGCGGGAAGCTCCTACGAGCAGTACTTC CASSRMPAGSSYEQYF
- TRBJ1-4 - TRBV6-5 TGTGCCAGCAGTTACAGGGGTAGGGAAAAACTGTTTTTT CASSYRGREKLFF
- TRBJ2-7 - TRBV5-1 TGCGCCAGCAGCTTGGCCAGTGACGGAACCTACGAGCAGTACTTC CASSLASDGTYEQYF